A selection of T cell receptor beta chains follows, all from one sample in a study of cytomegalovirus exposure and HLA in healthy donors. Some clones are missing from TCRdb's copy, which holds only in-frame ones; the method was immunoSEQ multiplex PCR. The sample lists a few hundred thousand clones, more than 60% seen once, with less than 2% in the top ten. Sequencing was carried out using PBMCs. These receptors came from a woman aged 30 to 39 in good health and CMV-seronegative. CDR3s include the opening cysteine and the closing phenylalanine or tryptophan. Clone size is shown for a subset of rows, as once, few, many or a class of expanded clone.

J gene: TRBJ2-7
clone size: once
V gene: TRBV5-4
CDR3 protein: CASSLAQRSGYEQYF

J gene: TRBJ2-3
clone size: .
V gene: TRBV4-2
CDR3 protein: CASSQPPSAGTQYF

J gene: TRBJ2-7
clone size: .
V gene: TRBV2
CDR3 protein: CASSEQEAYEQYF

J gene: TRBJ1-2
clone size: .
V gene: TRBV5-6
CDR3 protein: CASSFSGGDRLVGYTF

J gene: TRBJ2-3
clone size: .
V gene: TRBV12-5
CDR3 protein: CASGLVNRGLAFKGTDTQYF

J gene: TRBJ1-6
clone size: .
V gene: TRBV13
CDR3 protein: CASSLGLGNSPLHF

J gene: TRBJ1-4
clone size: .
V gene: TRBV11-3
CDR3 protein: CASSFGVNEKLFF

J gene: TRBJ1-5
clone size: once
V gene: TRBV5-5
CDR3 protein: CASSLAGDQPQHF

J gene: TRBJ2-3
clone size: .
V gene: TRBV5-1
CDR3 protein: CASSLDGLRTDTQYF

J gene: TRBJ1-5
clone size: .
V gene: TRBV18
CDR3 protein: CASSPNQSGQPQHF

J gene: TRBJ2-5
clone size: .
V gene: TRBV20-1
CDR3 protein: CSADRGETQYF

J gene: TRBJ2-1
clone size: .
V gene: TRBV10-2
CDR3 protein: CASSASSGRGGSYNEQFF

J gene: TRBJ1-2
clone size: few
V gene: TRBV9
CDR3 protein: CASSVGAGGYTF

J gene: TRBJ1-2
clone size: .
V gene: TRBV19
CDR3 protein: CASSIGEMGAKGYTF

J gene: TRBJ1-1
clone size: once
V gene: TRBV4-1
CDR3 protein: CASSQGVEAFF

J gene: TRBJ1-2
clone size: few
V gene: TRBV6-1
CDR3 protein: CASSADRGREGYTF

J gene: TRBJ2-1
clone size: few
V gene: TRBV1
CDR3 protein: CTSSHGGGYNEQFF

J gene: TRBJ1-2
clone size: many
V gene: TRBV19
CDR3 protein: CASTTYTGGGYGYTF

J gene: TRBJ1-4
clone size: .
V gene: TRBV6-1
CDR3 protein: CATRDLDNEKLFF

J gene: TRBJ2-1
clone size: .
V gene: TRBV6-6
CDR3 protein: CASSYSGGMNEQFF